This T cell receptor beta chain appears in the sequencing data of a study of blood T cell repertoires in COVID-19. Study-level background: Samples of COVID-19 (acute and convalescent) were obtained from the United States, Italy and Spain.

TCRdb keeps only in-frame clones here, not all; method: immunoSEQ multiplex PCR. The sample gives hundreds of thousands of clones, roughly 85% of which show up once; around 5.5% is in the top ten. V lost 6 bases and J lost 0, with 9 bases in between. Germline V gene lookup returns CDR1 ENHRY and CDR2 SYGVKD. CDR3 length: 14 residues. Patients in Seattle were enrolled during active infection, then followed longitudinally. The V and J genes are TRBV10-3 and TRBJ1-3, with a weak D call TRBD1 (5 bases). Sequencing was carried out using peripheral blood. The clonotype comes from a man aged 45-65 years with COVID-19, enrolled during active disease. CDR3 protein: CAISLDSSGNTIYF. CDR3 bases: TGTGCCATCAGCCTTGACAGCTCTGGAAACACCATATATTTT.